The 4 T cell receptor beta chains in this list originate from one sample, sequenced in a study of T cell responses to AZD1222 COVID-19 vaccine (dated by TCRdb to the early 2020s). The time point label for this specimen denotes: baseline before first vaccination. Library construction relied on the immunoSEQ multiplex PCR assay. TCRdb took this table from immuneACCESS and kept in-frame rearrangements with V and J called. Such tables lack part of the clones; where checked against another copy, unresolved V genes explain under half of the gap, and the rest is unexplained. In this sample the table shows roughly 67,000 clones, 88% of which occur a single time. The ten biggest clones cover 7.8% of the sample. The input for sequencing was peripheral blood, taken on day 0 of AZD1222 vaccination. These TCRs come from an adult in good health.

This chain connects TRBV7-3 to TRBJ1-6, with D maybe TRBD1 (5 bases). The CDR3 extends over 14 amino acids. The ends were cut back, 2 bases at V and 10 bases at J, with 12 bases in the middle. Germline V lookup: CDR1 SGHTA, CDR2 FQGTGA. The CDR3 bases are TGTGCCAGCAGCTTATCCGGGGGACGATCACCCCTCCACTTT. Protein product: CASSLSGGRSPLHF.

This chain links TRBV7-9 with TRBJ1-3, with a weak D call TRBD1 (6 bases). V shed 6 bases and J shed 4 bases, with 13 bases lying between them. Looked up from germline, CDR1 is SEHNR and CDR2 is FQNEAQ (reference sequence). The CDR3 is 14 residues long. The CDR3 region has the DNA TGTGCCAGCAGAGCAGCAGGGGAAGGAAACACCATATATTTT. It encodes CASRAAGEGNTIYF.

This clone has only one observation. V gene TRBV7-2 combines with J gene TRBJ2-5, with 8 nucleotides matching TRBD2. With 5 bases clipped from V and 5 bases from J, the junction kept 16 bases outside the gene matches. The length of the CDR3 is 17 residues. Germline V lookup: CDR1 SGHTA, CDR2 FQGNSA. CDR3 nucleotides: TGTGCCAGCAGCGAGGGGAATTGGGCGGGAGGATTGGAGACCCAGTACTTC. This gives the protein CASSEGNWAGGLETQYF.

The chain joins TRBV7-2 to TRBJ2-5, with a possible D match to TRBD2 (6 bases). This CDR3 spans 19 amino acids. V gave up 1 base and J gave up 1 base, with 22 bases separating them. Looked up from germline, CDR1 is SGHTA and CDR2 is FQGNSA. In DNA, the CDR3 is TGTGCCAGCAGCTTAGGCCCCCCACTTAGCGGAGGATCCCAAGAGACCCAGTACTTC. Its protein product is CASSLGPPLSGGSQETQYF.